Below are 23 T cell receptor beta chains sequenced from a single sample in a study of regulatory T cells in long-lasting Graves disease (dated by TCRdb to the early 2020s). The library came from multiplex PCR. The listed sequencing device is Illumina HiSeq 4000. To build TCR beta libraries, CDR3 regions were amplified by Arm-PCR using iRepertoire HTBI primers. The public reads were quality trimmed at Q25 with fastp and then assembled into clones with MiXCR by TCRdb, keeping productive beta chains. Each CDR3 protein appears once, grouped with its most common genes and DNA. The sample table contains about 400,000 distinct CDR3 sequences; only one count was recorded for roughly 16% of them. Approximately 22% of the sample lies in the top ten. The time point tag for this specimen amounts to: newly diagnosed GD, antithyroid drugs for less than 3 months. For both TCR sequencing and RNA sequencing, RNA was extracted from PBMCs using TRIzol.

The starting material was peripheral blood mononuclear cells (PBMCs), obtained at new diagnosis, from a patient treated with antithyroid drugs. These TCRs come from a female donor with Graves disease.

This clonotype has a count of ten or more. V usage is TRBV27 and J usage is TRBJ2-3; D unclear. With 6 bases removed from V and 6 bases from J, the gap between germline ends came to 10 bases. This CDR3 contains 12 residues. Germline assignment: CDR1 MNHEY and CDR2 SMNVEV (reference sequence). The CDR3 DNA reads as TGTGCCAGCAGCCCAAGGCACGATACGCAGTATTTT. Translation: CASSPRHDTQYF.

This clonotype was seen more than once but under ten times. This may be a read error, as it is one base from a much larger clone. CDR3 bases: TGTGCCAGCATCTCTGGAAACACCATATATTTT. It is translated as CASISGNTIYF. This sequence joins TRBV6-1 and TRBJ1-3; D unclear. This CDR3 comprises 11 residues. Trimming shortened V by 7 bases and J by 0 bases, and 1 base separated the two germline ends. CDR1 MNHNS and CDR2 SASEGT come from the germline V gene.

This clonotype was seen many times. V gene TRBV7-9 combines with J gene TRBJ2-5; 10 bases map to TRBD2. Germline V lookup: CDR1 SEHNR, CDR2 FQNEAQ (reference sequence). CDR3 length equals 15 residues. Germline trimming cut 4 bases from V and 5 bases from J; bases unmatched to any gene: 7. The CDR3 bases are TGTGCCAGCAGCTCCAGCCTTAGCGGGAGGGAGACCCAGTACTTC. Translation: CASSSSLSGRETQYF.

This clonotype was seen at least ten times. CDR3 DNA sequence: TGTGCCAGCAGCTTAGGGGTACCTGTTGAAGCTTTCTTT. Amino acid sequence: CASSLGVPVEAFF. This chain joins TRBV7-9 and TRBJ1-1; D uncertain. V lost 1 base, J lost 7 bases, and 10 bases lay in between. The CDR3 runs to 13 residues. Germline V gene data show CDR1 as SEHNR and CDR2 as FQNEAQ (reference sequence).

The chain employs TRBV15 and TRBJ1-6; no definite D call. Between the trimmed V and J ends, which lost 0 bases and 10 bases, there was a span of 10 bases. Germline V CDR1 and CDR2: LNHNV, YYDKDF (reference sequence). CDR3 size: 14 residues. As DNA, the CDR3 is TGTGCCACCAGCAGAGATGTCGACCGGTCACCCCTCCACTTT. Protein product: CATSRDVDRSPLHF.

This clonotype was recorded at least ten times. The CDR3 reads CAGSRGQGGEQYF. The CDR3 DNA is TGTGCCGGAAGCCGAGGACAGGGAGGCGAGCAGTACTTC. The chain couples TRBV28 to TRBJ2-7; 8 nucleotides agree with TRBD1. The V and J ends lost 11 bases and 6 bases, in that order; junction bases with no gene match: 12. This CDR3 region has 13 residues. Germline assignment: CDR1 MDHEN and CDR2 SYDVKM.

This clonotype was seen just once. J is TRBJ2-3 and V is TRBV2; D is unresolved. The germline gives CDR1 SNHLY, CDR2 FYNNEI. The CDR3 totals 13 residues. The V end lost 5 bases, the J end lost 6 bases, and 12 bases lay between the germline ends. CDR3 coding DNA: TGTGCCAGCAGTCCGGAGCGATCTGATACGCAGTATTTT. Amino acids: CASSPERSDTQYF.

With regard to this clonotype: The conserved closing phenylalanine or tryptophan is absent in this CDR3, likely reflecting a read error. V gene TRBV29-1 combines with J gene TRBJ2-1; 12 positions agree with TRBD2. V trimming: 0 bases; J trimming: 10 bases; junction bases outside the gene matches: 7. This CDR3 comprises 15 residues. The V gene's germline CDR1 is SQVTM and CDR2 ANQGSEA. CDR3 in amino acids: CSVEDLGLAGGEQFL. The CDR3 DNA follows: TGCAGCGTTGAAGATCTGGGGCTAGCGGGAGGGGAGCAGTTCCTC.

This clonotype was observed at least ten times. This chain links TRBV9 with TRBJ1-2; D might be TRBD1 (6 bases). The CDR3 is 15 residues long. Germline CDR1 reads SGDLS; CDR2 reads YYNGEE. The V gene lost 0 bases and the J gene lost 4 bases, with 13 bases spanning the gap. The CDR3 reads CASSVGGASGYGYTF. CDR3 in DNA: TGTGCCAGCAGCGTAGGGGGGGCCTCTGGCTATGGCTACACCTTC.

The V gene is TRBV12-5, the J gene TRBJ1-3; the D gene is possibly TRBD1 (5 bases). Looked up from germline, CDR1 is LGHNT and CDR2 is FRNRAP. Trimming took off 6 bases at V and 3 bases at J, with 24 bases between the two ends. This CDR3 has 18 amino acids. DNA for the CDR3: TGTGCTAGTGGCTCGAAAACCCTAGGACATCGACTTGGAAACACCATATATTTT. This sequence encodes CASGSKTLGHRLGNTIYF.

This clonotype was picked up many times. The genes are TRBV7-9 and TRBJ2-1; 8 bases are shared with TRBD2. Germline CDR1 SEHNR, CDR2 FQNEAQ (reference sequence). Unmatched junction bases numbered 11, after V lost 1 base and J lost 9 bases. This CDR3 has 16 residues. The CDR3 region has the DNA TGTGCCAGCAGCTTAGTAGGGACGGGAGGGCCTGGTGAGCAGTTCTTC. This codes for CASSLVGTGGPGEQFF.

This clonotype was counted between two and nine times. V usage is TRBV19 and J usage is TRBJ1-2, with D perhaps TRBD1 (6 bases). The CDR3 is made up of 15 amino acids. The germline V gene has CDR1 LNHDA and CDR2 SQIVND (reference sequence). Trimming removed 11 bases from V and 5 bases from J, with 24 bases in between. CDR3 DNA: TGTGCCTGTGCTCCCACGGGGACAAGGGGATATGGCTACACCTTC. It codes for CACAPTGTRGYGYTF.

This clonotype was recorded at least ten times. V usage is TRBV30 and J usage is TRBJ1-1, with no clear D. The V and J ends lost 7 bases and 1 base respectively, with 13 bases between them. The germline CDR1 and CDR2 sequences are GTSNPN and SVGIG (reference sequence). The CDR3 sequence is 13 residues long. The CDR3 nucleotides are TGTGCCTTCGCAGTTCACACGAACACTGAAGCTTTCTTT. Its protein is CAFAVHTNTEAFF. Using reference TRBV30 and TRBJ1-1 for the parts outside the CDR3, the full variable domain is SQTIHQWPATLVQPVGSPLSLECTVEGTSNPNLYWYRQAAGRGLQLLFYSVGIGQISSEVPQNLSASRPQDRQFILSSKKLLLSDSGFYLCAFAVHTNTEAFFGQGTRLTVV.

This chain links TRBV7-2 with TRBJ1-1; D call uncertain. Germline CDR1 reads SGHTA; CDR2 reads FQGNSA. This CDR3 region has 15 residues. V lost 1 base and J lost 1, with 10 bases in between. The CDR3, as DNA: TGTGCCAGCAGCTTAGGCGACTATGGGAACACTGAAGCTTTCTTT. It encodes CASSLGDYGNTEAFF.

This clonotype was seen a few times. V usage is TRBV7-3 and J usage is TRBJ2-2; the D gene is possibly TRBD2 (5 bases). This CDR3 has 14 residues. Trimming took off 2 bases at V and 9 bases at J, with 13 bases between the two ends. Germline CDR1 is SGHTA and CDR2 is FQGTGA. The CDR3 here is CASSLLGDNRELFF. CDR3 nucleotide sequence: TGTGCCAGCAGCTTATTGGGAGATAATCGGGAGCTGTTTTTT.

This clonotype was counted only a few times. This sequence joins TRBV12-3 or TRBV12-4 and TRBJ2-1; 14 positions agree with TRBD2. V was pared by 6 bases and J by 0 bases, with 10 bases of the junction left unmatched. The CDR3 totals 19 residues. The CDR3 region has the DNA TGTGCCAGCAGCCCGGGACTAGCGGGAGTGACGGGCTCCTACAATGAGCAGTTCTTC. As protein: CASSPGLAGVTGSYNEQFF.

On this clonotype itself: The junction departs from the called germline gene at one end, perhaps through a read error. V usage is TRBV7-2 and J usage is TRBJ1-2; D is uncertain. From germline, CDR1 is SGHTA and CDR2 FQGNSA. CDR3 length equals 15 residues. The CDR3 DNA is TGTGCCAGCAGATTAGAGGATACCCCTGGCTATGGCTACACCTTC. It is translated as CASRLEDTPGYGYTF.

This clonotype was picked up many times. CDR3 residues: CATSTRSDYEQYF. CDR3 DNA sequence: TGTGCCACCAGCACCAGGAGCGACTACGAGCAGTACTTC. This chain uses TRBV15 with TRBJ2-7; D is ambiguous. Trimming shortened V by 4 bases and J by 3 bases, and 10 bases separated the two germline ends. CDR1 and CDR2 (germline): LNHNV, YYDKDF (reference sequence). This CDR3 contains 13 residues.

In this sample, this clonotype turned up many times. The V and J genes are TRBV4-2 and TRBJ1-4, with D unresolved. This CDR3 contains 17 residues. The germline V gene encodes CDR1 LGHNA and CDR2 YNFKEQ. Trimming took off 0 bases at V and 3 bases at J, with 14 bases between the two ends. Here the CDR3 reads CASSQDPGPGSNEKLFF. The CDR3 DNA reads as TGTGCCAGCAGCCAAGACCCAGGCCCTGGGTCTAATGAAAAACTGTTTTTT.

This clonotype was seen at least ten times. The J gene is TRBJ1-3, the V gene TRBV7-9; 7 bases map to TRBD1. Germline V gene lookup returns CDR1 SEHNR and CDR2 FQNEAQ (reference sequence). The CDR3 runs 18 residues. V shed 1 base and J 0 bases; nucleotides not matched to a gene: 9. In DNA, the CDR3 is TGTGCCAGCAGCTTAGGGACAGGACGTCTCATCTCTGGAAACACCATATATTTT. Amino acids: CASSLGTGRLISGNTIYF.

This rearrangement joins TRBV4-3 to TRBJ1-2, with a possible D match to TRBD1 (6 bases). This CDR3 contains 14 residues. Germline CDR1 is LGHNA and CDR2 is YSLEER. V lost 4 bases, J lost 5 bases, and 14 bases lay in between. CDR3 coding DNA: TGCGCCAGCAGCCCATCGGACAGACTATATGGCTACACCTTC. It yields the protein CASSPSDRLYGYTF.

This clonotype was seen repeatedly, ten times or more. The rearrangement links TRBV9 to TRBJ2-5; TRBD2 might be the D (5 bases). V lost 6 bases and J lost 4, with 10 bases in between. The germline V gene has CDR1 SGDLS and CDR2 YYNGEE. The CDR3 extends over 12 amino acids. The CDR3 nucleotides are TGTGCCAGCACGAGCGGTGGAGAGACCCAGTACTTC. The encoded protein is CASTSGGETQYF. Supplemented by reference TRBV9 and TRBJ2-5, the full variable domain reads DSGVTQTPKHLITATGQRVTLRCSPRSGDLSVYWYQQSLDQGLQFLIQYYNGEERAKGNILERFSAQQFPDLHSELNLSSLELGDSALYFCASTSGGETQYFGPGTRLLVL.

This clonotype showed up many times. The rearrangement links TRBV20-1 to TRBJ2-5, with D uncertain. The CDR3 covers 13 residues. Trimming pared 7 bases from V and 0 bases from J, leaving 12 bases between. Germline assignment: CDR1 DFQATT and CDR2 SNEGSKA (reference sequence). The DNA for the CDR3 is TGCAGTGTTGGATCCAGCGACCAAGAGACCCAGTACTTC. Its translation: CSVGSSDQETQYF.